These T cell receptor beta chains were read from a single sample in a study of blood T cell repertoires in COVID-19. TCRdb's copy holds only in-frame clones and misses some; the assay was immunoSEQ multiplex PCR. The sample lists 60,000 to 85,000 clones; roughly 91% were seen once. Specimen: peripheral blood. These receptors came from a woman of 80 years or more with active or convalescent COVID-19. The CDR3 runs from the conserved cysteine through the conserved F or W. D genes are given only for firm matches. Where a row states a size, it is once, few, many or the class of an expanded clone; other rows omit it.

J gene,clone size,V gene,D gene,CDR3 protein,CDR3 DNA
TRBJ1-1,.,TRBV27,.,CASSLSRGRGAFF,TGTGCCAGCAGTCTCTCGCGGGGCCGGGGAGCTTTCTTT
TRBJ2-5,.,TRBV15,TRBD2,CATSRGDSGGGRQETQYF,TGTGCCACCAGCAGAGGTGATAGCGGGGGGGGTCGCCAAGAGACCCAGTACTTC
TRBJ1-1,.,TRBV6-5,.,CASSYSIAVNTEAFF,TGTGCCAGCAGTTACTCGATAGCTGTGAACACTGAAGCTTTCTTT
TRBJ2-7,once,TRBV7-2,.,CASSPLQGTGEQYF,TGTGCCAGCAGCCCCCTACAGGGAACGGGCGAGCAGTACTTC
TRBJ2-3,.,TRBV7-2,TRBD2,CASSPGGVSTDTQYF,TGTGCCAGCAGCCCTGGGGGGGTCAGCACAGATACGCAGTATTTT
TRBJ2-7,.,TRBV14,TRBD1,CASSPTAGQGFYEQYF,TGTGCCAGCAGCCCCACGGCGGGACAGGGTTTTTACGAGCAGTACTTC
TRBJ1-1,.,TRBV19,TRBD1,CASSFQGASDTEAFF,TGTGCCAGTAGTTTCCAGGGGGCGTCGGACACTGAAGCTTTCTTT
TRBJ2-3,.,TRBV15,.,CATSRVTGMGTDTQYF,TGTGCCACCAGCAGGGTGACAGGTATGGGCACAGATACGCAGTATTTT
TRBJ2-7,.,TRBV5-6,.,CASSLGNRVPYEQYF,TGTGCCAGCAGCTTGGGGAACAGGGTACCCTACGAGCAGTACTTC
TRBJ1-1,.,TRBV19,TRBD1,CASRDRGNTEAFF,TGTGCCAGTAGGGACAGGGGGAACACTGAAGCTTTCTTT